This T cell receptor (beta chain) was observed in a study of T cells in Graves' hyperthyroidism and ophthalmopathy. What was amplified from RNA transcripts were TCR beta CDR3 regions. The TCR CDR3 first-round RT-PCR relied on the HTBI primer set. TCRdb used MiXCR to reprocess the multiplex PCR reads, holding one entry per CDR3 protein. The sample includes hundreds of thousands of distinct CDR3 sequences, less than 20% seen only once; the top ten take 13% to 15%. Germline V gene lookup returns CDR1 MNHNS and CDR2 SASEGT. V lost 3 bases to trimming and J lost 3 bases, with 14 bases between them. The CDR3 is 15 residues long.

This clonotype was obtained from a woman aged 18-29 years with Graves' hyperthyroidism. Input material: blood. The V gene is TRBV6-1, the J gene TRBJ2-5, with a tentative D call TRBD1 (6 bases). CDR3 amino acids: CASSDGQSQEETQYF. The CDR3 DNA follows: TGTGCCAGCAGTGACGGACAGTCACAAGAAGAGACCCAGTACTTC.